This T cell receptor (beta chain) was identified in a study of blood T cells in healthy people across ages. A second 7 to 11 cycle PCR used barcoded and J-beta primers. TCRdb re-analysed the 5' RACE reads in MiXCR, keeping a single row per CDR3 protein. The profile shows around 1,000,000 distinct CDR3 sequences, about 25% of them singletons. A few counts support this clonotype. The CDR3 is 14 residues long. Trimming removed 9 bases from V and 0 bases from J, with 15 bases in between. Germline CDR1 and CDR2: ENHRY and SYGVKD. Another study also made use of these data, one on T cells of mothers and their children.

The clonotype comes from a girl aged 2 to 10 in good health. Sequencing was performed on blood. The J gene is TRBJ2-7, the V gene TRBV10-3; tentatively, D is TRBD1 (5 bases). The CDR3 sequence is CAIRHMTDSYEQYF. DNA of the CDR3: TGTGCCATTCGGCACATGACAGACTCCTACGAGCAGTACTTC.